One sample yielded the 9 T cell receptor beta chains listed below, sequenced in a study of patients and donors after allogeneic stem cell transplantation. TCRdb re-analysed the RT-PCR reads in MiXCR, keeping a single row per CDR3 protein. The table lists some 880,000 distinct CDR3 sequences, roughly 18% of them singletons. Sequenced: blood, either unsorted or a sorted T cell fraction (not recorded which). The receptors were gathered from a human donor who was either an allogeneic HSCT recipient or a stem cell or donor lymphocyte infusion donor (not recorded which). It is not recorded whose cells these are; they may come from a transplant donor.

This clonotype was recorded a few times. The CDR3 spells CASSQDKAGGPFYGYTF. The CDR3 bases are TGTGCCAGCAGCCAAGATAAGGCGGGAGGACCGTTCTATGGCTACACCTTC. This chain joins TRBV4-2 and TRBJ1-2; D is unresolved. The CDR3 length is 17 residues. V gave up 0 bases and J gave up 4 bases, with 18 bases separating them. Germline V gene lookup returns CDR1 LGHNA and CDR2 YNFKEQ.

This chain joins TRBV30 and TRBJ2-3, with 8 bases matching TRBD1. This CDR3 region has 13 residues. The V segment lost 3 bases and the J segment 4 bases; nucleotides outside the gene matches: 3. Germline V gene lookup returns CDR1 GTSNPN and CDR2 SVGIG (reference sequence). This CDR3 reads CAWSQTGADTQYF. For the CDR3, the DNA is TGTGCCTGGAGCCAGACAGGGGCAGATACGCAGTATTTT. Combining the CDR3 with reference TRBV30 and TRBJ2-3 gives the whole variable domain SQTIHQWPATLVQPVGSPLSLECTVEGTSNPNLYWYRQAAGRGLQLLFYSVGIGQISSEVPQNLSASRPQDRQFILSSKKLLLSDSGFYLCAWSQTGADTQYFGPGTRLTVL.

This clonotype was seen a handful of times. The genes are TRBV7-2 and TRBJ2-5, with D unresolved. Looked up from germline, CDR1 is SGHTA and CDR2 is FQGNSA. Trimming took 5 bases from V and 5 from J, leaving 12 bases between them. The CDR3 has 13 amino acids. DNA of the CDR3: TGTGCCAGCAGCCGGATGGGCCCGGAGACCCAGTACTTC. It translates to CASSRMGPETQYF.

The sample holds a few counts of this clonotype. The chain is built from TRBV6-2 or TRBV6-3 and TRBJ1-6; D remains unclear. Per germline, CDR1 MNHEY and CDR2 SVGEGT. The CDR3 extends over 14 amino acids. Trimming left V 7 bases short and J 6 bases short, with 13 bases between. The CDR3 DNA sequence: TGTGCCAGCACCAACTTCCGCGCTAATTCACCCCTCCACTTT. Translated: CASTNFRANSPLHF.

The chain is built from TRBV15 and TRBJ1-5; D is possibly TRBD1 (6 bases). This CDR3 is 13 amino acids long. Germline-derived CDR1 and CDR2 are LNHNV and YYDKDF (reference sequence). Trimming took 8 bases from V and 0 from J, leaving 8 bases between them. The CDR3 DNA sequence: TGTGCCACCGGGACACATAGCAATCAGCCCCAGCATTTT. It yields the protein CATGTHSNQPQHF.

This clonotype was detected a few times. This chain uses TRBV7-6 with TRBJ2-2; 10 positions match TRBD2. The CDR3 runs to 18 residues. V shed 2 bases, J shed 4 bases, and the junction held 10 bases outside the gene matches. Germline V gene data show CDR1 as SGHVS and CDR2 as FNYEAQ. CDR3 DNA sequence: TGTGCCAGCAGCTTAAGGGCTAGCGGGGGTTTAGTCACCGGGGAGCTGTTTTTT. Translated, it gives CASSLRASGGLVTGELFF.

DNA for the CDR3: TGTGCCAGCAGCACGACTAGCGGGATGGAGCAGTTCTTC. It specifies CASSTTSGMEQFF. The chain has TRBV7-3 and TRBJ2-1, with 11 positions matching TRBD2. With 5 bases clipped from V and 10 bases from J, the junction kept 4 bases outside the gene matches. Germline CDR1 is SGHTA and CDR2 is FQGTGA. The CDR3 runs 13 residues.

CDR3 DNA: TGTGCCAGCTCACCATCGGCCAAAAGGACCTACTACGAGCAGTACTTC. Its translation is CASSPSAKRTYYEQYF. The rearrangement joins TRBV18 to TRBJ2-7; no clear D gene. Trimming left V 2 bases short and J 3 bases short, with 17 bases between. This CDR3 spans 16 amino acids. CDR1 KGHSH and CDR2 LQKENI come from the germline V gene.

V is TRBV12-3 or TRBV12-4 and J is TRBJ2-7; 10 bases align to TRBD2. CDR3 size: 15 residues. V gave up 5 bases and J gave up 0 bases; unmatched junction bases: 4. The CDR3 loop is CASSTTSGVSYEQYF. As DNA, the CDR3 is TGTGCCAGCAGTACCACTAGCGGGGTCTCCTACGAGCAGTACTTC.